This is a list of T cell receptor beta chains from one sample in a study of blood T cell repertoires in COVID-19. Profiled with immunoSEQ multiplex PCR; TCRdb holds only in-frame clones, not every one. The data show approximately 120,000 clones, approximately 89% seen once. Sequencing used peripheral blood. Receptors were obtained from a woman of 80 years or more with COVID-19, enrolled during active disease. Both conserved end residues are part of each CDR3. D genes are given only for firm matches. Expanded clones are given a class, and other clones once, few, many or no size at all.

>-|TRBV5-1|TRBJ1-1|few
CASSLGGNTEAFF
TGCGCCAGCAGCTTGGGAGGGAACACTGAAGCTTTCTTT
>-|TRBV11-2|TRBJ2-7|-
CASSFGDSAGEQYF
TGTGCCAGCAGCTTTGGGGACTCCGCCGGCGAGCAGTACTTC
>-|TRBV11-2|TRBJ1-3|-
CASRQGRGNTIYF
TGTGCCAGCAGACAGGGACGTGGAAACACCATATATTTT
>-|TRBV4-2|TRBJ2-1|-
CASSPSGSESSYNEQFF
TGTGCCAGCAGCCCGTCGGGTAGCGAAAGCTCCTACAATGAGCAGTTCTTC
>TRBD1|TRBV19|TRBJ1-2|-
CASSKGYGTDYGYTF
TGTGCCAGTAGTAAGGGGTATGGGACAGACTATGGCTACACCTTC
>TRBD1|TRBV27|TRBJ1-5|few
CASKPGQGNQPQHF
TGTGCCAGTAAGCCAGGACAGGGCAATCAGCCCCAGCATTTT
>-|TRBV6-5|TRBJ2-2|-
CASRAPGELFF
TGTGCCAGCAGGGCTCCCGGGGAGCTGTTTTTT
>TRBD2|TRBV20-1|TRBJ2-1|-
CSASPLDGRATLKYNEQFF
TGCAGTGCTAGTCCCCTTGACGGGAGGGCCACCCTCAAATACAATGAGCAGTTCTTC
>-|TRBV7-9|TRBJ2-1|-
CASSQSGSYNEQFF
TGTGCCAGCAGCCAAAGCGGGTCATACAATGAGCAGTTCTTC
>-|TRBV5-1|TRBJ2-1|once
CASSFLSSHEQFF
TGCGCCAGCAGCTTTTTATCTAGCCACGAGCAGTTCTTC
>TRBD1|TRBV28|TRBJ1-5|-
CASSLAGGFQPQHF
TGTGCCAGCAGTTTGGCAGGGGGTTTCCAGCCCCAGCATTTT
>-|TRBV7-9|TRBJ1-2|-
CASSPEGSFYGYTF
TGTGCCAGCAGCCCAGAGGGCAGTTTCTATGGCTACACCTTC
>TRBD2|TRBV25-1|TRBJ2-3|-
CASSDPALAGTDTQYF
TGTGCCAGCAGTGATCCGGCGCTAGCGGGTACAGATACGCAGTATTTT
>TRBD1|TRBV7-6|TRBJ2-5|once
CASSPGTGQETQYF
TGTGCCAGCAGCCCCGGGACAGGGCAAGAGACCCAGTACTTC
>TRBD2|TRBV6-5|TRBJ2-5|-
CASSKGLAGVETQYF
TGTGCCAGCAGTAAGGGACTAGCGGGAGTGGAGACCCAGTACTTC
>-|TRBV28|TRBJ1-2|-
CASSLSGVGYTF
TGTGCCAGCAGCCTATCAGGGGTTGGCTACACCTTC
>-|TRBV4-1|TRBJ2-3|-
CASSPSVDTQYF
TGCGCCAGCAGCCCGTCGGTGGATACGCAGTATTTT
>TRBD1|TRBV27|TRBJ1-5|-
CASSFGTGGGEPQHF
TGTGCCAGCAGTTTTGGGACAGGGGGAGGTGAGCCCCAGCATTTT
>-|TRBV19|TRBJ2-3|-
CASSIRAPTDTQYF
TGTGCCAGTAGTATCAGGGCTCCCACAGATACGCAGTATTTT
>-|TRBV28|TRBJ1-2|-
CASRPPRGSMGGYTF
TGTGCCAGCAGGCCCCCGCGGGGTTCTATGGGAGGCTACACCTTC